Following are 29 T cell receptor beta chains from one sample sequenced in a study of beta chain features in type 1 diabetes (dated by TCRdb to 2017 to 2018). The library was prepared using the immunoSEQ multiplex PCR assay. The entire amount of isolated RNA was reverse transcribed using the High Capacity cDNA Reverse Transcription Kit, so the sequenced TCRB transcripts were expressed ones. Here the immuneACCESS table is served through TCRdb, limited to in-frame sequences with V and J called. Missing clones are a known gap in these copies; in checked studies unresolved V genes cover under half, and the rest lacks a known reason. A total of around 500,000 clones appear in this sample, about an eighth of them only once. Approximately 0.05% of the sample comes from the top ten. The sample taken for sequencing was naive CD4+ T cells from blood. The sample's cell subset or site label, in plain terms: true naive CD4+ T cells. The receptor set was obtained from a woman younger than 30 in good health.

This clone was picked up a small number of times. V gene TRBV2 combines with J gene TRBJ2-3; D may be TRBD1 or TRBD2 (5 bases each). Germline V gene lookup returns CDR1 SNHLY and CDR2 FYNNEI. V was shortened by 8 bases and J by 2 bases, with 14 bases between the two germline ends. The CDR3 covers 14 residues. This CDR3 is CASQLRGYTDTQYF. For the CDR3, the DNA is TGTGCCAGCCAGCTTCGGGGCTACACAGATACGCAGTATTTT.

The rearrangement links TRBV5-4 to TRBJ2-3, with D possibly TRBD2 on 5 matching bases. CDR1 SGHNT and CDR2 YYREEE come from the germline V gene (reference sequence). The CDR3 covers 13 residues. V was clipped by 6 bases and J by 0 bases, with 8 bases between them. CDR3 loop: CASTRGSTDTQYF. The CDR3 bases are TGTGCCAGCACACGGGGAAGCACAGATACGCAGTATTTT. The full variable domain, in which reference TRBV5-4 and TRBJ2-3 provide the parts outside the CDR3, is ETGVTQSPTHLIKTRGQQVTLRCSSQSGHNTVSWYQQALGQGPQFIFQYYREEENGRGNFPPRFSGLQFPNYSSELNVNALELDDSALYLCASTRGSTDTQYFGPGTRLTVL.

This clone has more than one count but fewer than ten. The rearrangement uses TRBV15 and TRBJ1-6; a weak D match, TRBD1 (6 bases). The V gene lost 0 bases and the J gene lost 9 bases, with 18 bases spanning the gap. The germline gives CDR1 LNHNV, CDR2 YYDKDF (reference sequence). The CDR3 sequence is 17 residues long. CDR3 residues: CATSRDIATGQFSPLHF. The CDR3 DNA reads TGTGCCACCAGCAGAGATATAGCGACAGGCCAATTTTCACCCCTCCACTTT.

The CDR3 region is CASSSDAGTDTQYF. CDR3 nucleotide sequence: TGTGCCAGCAGTTCGGACGCGGGCACAGATACGCAGTATTTT. The V call is TRBV7-9, the J call TRBJ2-3, with D uncertain. Germline loops: CDR1 SEHNR, CDR2 FQNEAQ (reference sequence). The CDR3 is made up of 14 amino acids. V lost 6 bases to trimming and J lost 1 base, with 11 bases between them.

This clone has just a few counts. The J gene is TRBJ2-4, the V gene TRBV7-9; 7 positions agree with TRBD2. This CDR3 comprises 17 residues. The J segment lost 1 base and the V segment lost 1 base, leaving 7 bases of the junction unmatched. The germline gives CDR1 SEHNR, CDR2 FQNEAQ (reference sequence). For the CDR3, the DNA is TGTGCCAGCAGCTTAGACACCCCTAGCGGCGCCAAAAACATTCAGTACTTC. Translated, it gives CASSLDTPSGAKNIQYF.

This chain uses TRBV4-3 with TRBJ2-3; D is ambiguous. Trimming left V 5 bases short and J 2 bases short, with 11 bases between. This CDR3 spans 14 amino acids. Germline CDR1 reads LGHNA; CDR2 reads YSLEER. As DNA, the CDR3 is TGCGCCAGCAGCACGGACGGATACACAGATACGCAGTATTTT. Translated: CASSTDGYTDTQYF.

This clone has more than one count but fewer than ten. The V call is TRBV7-2, the J call TRBJ1-5, with D possibly matching TRBD1 (6 bases). Deletions cut 4 bases from V and 3 bases from J, with 19 bases between. CDR3 size: 17 residues. The germline V gene has CDR1 SGHTA and CDR2 FQGNSA. CDR3 protein: CASSSNRVLGPNQPQHF. CDR3 DNA sequence: TGTGCCAGCAGCTCAAACAGGGTGTTAGGGCCCAATCAGCCCCAGCATTTT.

V usage is TRBV14 and J usage is TRBJ2-3, with 13 bases fitting TRBD2. The CDR3 contains 15 residues. Unmatched junction bases numbered 1, after V lost 2 bases and J lost 5 bases. Germline V gene sequence: CDR1 SGHDN, CDR2 FVKESK. CDR3 bases: TGTGCCAGCAGCCAATGGACTAGCGGGAGAGATACGCAGTATTTT. This gives the protein CASSQWTSGRDTQYF. Drawing the rest from reference TRBV14 and TRBJ2-3, the complete variable domain is EAGVTQFPSHSVIEKGQTVTLRCDPISGHDNLYWYRRVMGKEIKFLLHFVKESKQDESGMPNNRFLAERTGGTYSTLKVQPAELEDSGVYFCASSQWTSGRDTQYFGPGTRLTVL.

This clone was observed a handful of times. V and J are TRBV6-4 and TRBJ1-6; D is uncertain. Germline V gene sequence: CDR1 MRHNA, CDR2 SNTAGT. The CDR3 runs to 13 residues. V was pared by 2 bases and J by 10 bases, with 9 bases between. The CDR3 nucleotides read TGTGCCAGCAGTGACGAAGTAGGCTCACCCCTCCACTTT. This sequence encodes CASSDEVGSPLHF.

This clone was counted a few times. The V gene is TRBV7-2, the J gene TRBJ2-2; 7 bases fit TRBD1. Unmatched junction bases numbered 9, after V lost 5 bases and J lost 0 bases. Looked up from germline, CDR1 is SGHTA and CDR2 is FQGNSA. CDR3 length equals 17 residues. The CDR3 DNA reads TGTGCCAGCAGCCCGACCAGGACAGGAGCGAACACCGGGGAGCTGTTTTTT. Translating it yields CASSPTRTGANTGELFF.

The chain links TRBV9 to TRBJ1-5; D unclear. Germline V gene lookup returns CDR1 SGDLS and CDR2 YYNGEE. The CDR3 totals 13 residues. V gave up 4 bases and J gave up 8 bases, with 13 bases separating them. The DNA for the CDR3 is TGTGCCAGCAGCCGCGCGTCTGCGGAGCCCCAGCATTTT. The encoded protein is CASSRASAEPQHF.

The chain uses TRBV6-6 and TRBJ1-2, with D unresolved. This CDR3 is 12 amino acids long. Germline lookup yields CDR1 MNHNY and CDR2 SVGAGI (reference sequence). V was pared by 5 bases and J by 1 base, with 5 bases between. In DNA, the CDR3 is TGTGCCAGCAGTGAGAGTAACTATGGCTACACCTTC. Translating it yields CASSESNYGYTF.

The chain joins TRBV2 to TRBJ2-7; D is possibly TRBD1 or TRBD2 (5 bases each). The CDR3 is made up of 13 amino acids. Trimming took 3 bases from V and 6 from J, leaving 12 bases between them. CDR1 is SNHLY and CDR2 is FYNNEI in the germline V gene. CDR3 nucleotides: TGTGCCAGCAGTGACAGGGCGGGCGGCGAGCAGTACTTC. Amino acid sequence: CASSDRAGGEQYF.

The chain combines TRBV6-5 with TRBJ1-2; 7 positions match TRBD1. Germline V CDR1 and CDR2: MNHEY, SVGAGI. Trimming took 7 bases from V and 4 from J; bases not matched to a gene: 6. CDR3 length: 13 residues. The CDR3 region is CASTAGGSYGYTF. CDR3 sequence (DNA): TGTGCCAGCACGGCAGGGGGGTCCTATGGCTACACCTTC.

This clone was seen a few times. The V call is TRBV2, the J call TRBJ2-3; 8 positions agree with TRBD2. The germline V gene has CDR1 SNHLY and CDR2 FYNNEI. V shed 8 bases, J shed 6 bases, and the junction held 4 bases outside the gene matches. This CDR3 has 12 residues. The CDR3 reads CASAGGRDTQYF. DNA for the CDR3: TGTGCCAGCGCGGGGGGCAGGGATACGCAGTATTTT.

The chain is built from TRBV6-6 and TRBJ1-1, with D unclear. The CDR3 covers 14 residues. Per germline, CDR1 MNHNY and CDR2 SVGAGI (reference sequence). Trimming took 5 bases from V and 4 from J, leaving 14 bases between them. Here the CDR3 DNA reads TGTGCCAGCAGTCCTTCCCGTCTGCTCACTGAAGCTTTCTTT. It translates to CASSPSRLLTEAFF.

This clone turned up a few times. V usage is TRBV5-1 and J usage is TRBJ2-1; D ambiguous. Germline V gene sequence: CDR1 SGHRS, CDR2 YFSETQ. The CDR3 runs to 14 residues. The V end lost 2 bases, the J end lost 5 bases, and 11 bases lay between the germline ends. This chain's CDR3 is CASSLMGMNNEQFF. CDR3 DNA: TGCGCCAGCAGCTTAATGGGGATGAACAATGAGCAGTTCTTC.

There are a few counts of this clone. This rearrangement joins TRBV11-2 to TRBJ2-5; 11 positions match TRBD2. Unmatched junction bases numbered 8, after V lost 6 bases and J lost 5 bases. This CDR3 has 15 amino acids. Germline loops: CDR1 SGHAT, CDR2 FQNNGV. The CDR3 nucleotides are TGTGCCAGCAGACGACTAGCGGGAAATCGGGAGACCCAGTACTTC. It is translated as CASRRLAGNRETQYF.

This clone was picked up a small number of times. The J gene is TRBJ2-1, the V gene TRBV4-3; 7 bases are shared with TRBD1. The CDR3 is made up of 16 amino acids. The V gene end was trimmed by 0 bases and the J gene end by 4 bases; junction bases not matched to a gene: 6. Germline CDR1 reads LGHNA; CDR2 reads YSLEER. The CDR3, as DNA: TGCGCCAGCAGCCAAGATGGGACAGCTCGATACAATGAGCAGTTCTTC. Translating gives CASSQDGTARYNEQFF.

The chain joins TRBV4-1 to TRBJ2-1; a possible D gene is TRBD1 (6 bases). The length of the CDR3 is 13 residues. With 5 bases removed from V and 6 bases from J, the gap between germline ends came to 11 bases. From germline, CDR1 is MGHRA and CDR2 YSYEKL. CDR3 in amino acids: CASSKGHFNEQFF. CDR3 DNA sequence: TGCGCCAGCAGCAAGGGACATTTCAATGAGCAGTTCTTC.

This clone was seen only a few times. The chain links TRBV29-1 to TRBJ1-5; TRBD1 aligns across 8 bases. Germline V gene data show CDR1 as SQVTM and CDR2 as ANQGSEA. The ends lost 6 bases at V and 4 bases at J; junction bases unmatched: 5. The CDR3 has 13 residues. CDR3 sequence: CSVLGQANQPQHF. The CDR3 nucleotides are TGCAGCGTGCTGGGACAGGCTAATCAGCCCCAGCATTTT.

This clone was counted a few times. The rearrangement links TRBV30 to TRBJ2-1; 8 nucleotides match TRBD2. J was trimmed by 5 bases and V by 2 bases; bases with no gene match: 20. CDR1 is GTSNPN, CDR2 SVGIG, per germline (reference sequence). The CDR3 spans 19 residues. The CDR3 protein is CAWSTTPWIAGKGDNEQFF. The CDR3 DNA reads as TGTGCCTGGAGTACCACTCCTTGGATAGCGGGAAAGGGGGACAATGAGCAGTTCTTC.

The CDR3 sequence is CASSVADRGYQPQHF. The CDR3 region has the DNA TGTGCCAGCAGCGTAGCGGACAGGGGCTATCAGCCCCAGCATTTT. This rearrangement joins TRBV9 to TRBJ1-5, with 9 nucleotides matching TRBD1. Losses at the gene ends were 0 bases for V and 5 bases for J; bases not matched to a gene: 3. Looked up from germline, CDR1 is SGDLS and CDR2 is YYNGEE. This CDR3 has 15 residues.

This clone was detected a few times. V usage is TRBV25-1 and J usage is TRBJ1-1, with TRBD1 identical over 8 bases. V lost 5 bases to trimming and J lost 0 bases; unmatched junction nucleotides: 11. This CDR3 contains 17 residues. Germline V gene lookup returns CDR1 MGHDK and CDR2 SYGVNS. The CDR3 here is CASSSPDRGGMNTEAFF. The DNA for the CDR3 is TGTGCCAGCAGTTCCCCCGACAGGGGAGGAATGAACACTGAAGCTTTCTTT.

The chain links TRBV9 to TRBJ2-5; maybe TRBD1 (5 bases). The germline CDR1 and CDR2 sequences are SGDLS and YYNGEE. V was clipped by 2 bases and J by 4 bases, with 12 bases between them. The length of the CDR3 is 14 residues. The CDR3 spells CASSVKGESETQYF. For the CDR3, the DNA is TGTGCCAGCAGCGTGAAAGGGGAATCAGAGACCCAGTACTTC.

Only a few counts were recorded for this clone. The chain joins TRBV14 to TRBJ2-1, with 11 bases that match TRBD2. The CDR3 sequence is 17 residues long. V shed 1 base, J shed 4 bases, and the junction held 6 bases outside the gene matches. Germline V gives CDR1 SGHDN, CDR2 FVKESK. The CDR3 DNA sequence: TGTGCCAGCAGCCAAGTTCGACTAGCGGGATTTTACAATGAGCAGTTCTTC. As protein: CASSQVRLAGFYNEQFF.

The V and J genes are TRBV15 and TRBJ2-4, with TRBD1 matching 7 bases. Germline V gene data show CDR1 as LNHNV and CDR2 as YYDKDF (reference sequence). The CDR3 totals 15 residues. Trimming removed 4 bases from V and 2 bases from J; junction bases left unmatched: 5. The CDR3 is CATSIDRASKNIQYF. The CDR3 nucleotides read TGTGCCACCAGCATCGACAGGGCCTCCAAAAACATTCAGTACTTC.

This clone was counted a few times. The rearrangement joins TRBV29-1 to TRBJ1-1; TRBD1 matches 7 bases. Germline CDR1 SQVTM, CDR2 ANQGSEA. There are 12 residues in the CDR3. The chain's CDR3 is CSARGLNTEAFF. The CDR3 nucleotides are TGCAGTGCTAGGGGGCTGAACACTGAAGCTTTCTTT. The full variable domain, in which reference TRBV29-1 and TRBJ1-1 provide the parts outside the CDR3, is SAVISQKPSRDICQRGTSLTIQCQVDSQVTMMFWYRQQPGQSLTLIATANQGSEATYESGFVIDKFPISRPNLTFSTLTVSNMSPEDSSIYLCSARGLNTEAFFGQGTRLTVV.

This clone was observed a few times. The chain recombines TRBV7-9 with TRBJ1-1, with D tentatively TRBD1 (5 bases). V dropped 4 bases and J dropped 1 base, with 19 bases sitting between them. CDR1 is SEHNR, CDR2 FQNEAQ, per germline (reference sequence). The CDR3 is 17 amino acids. The CDR3 DNA follows: TGTGCCAGCAGCTACCGCTCGGGGGAGATGGGGAACACTGAAGCTTTCTTT. This encodes CASSYRSGEMGNTEAFF.